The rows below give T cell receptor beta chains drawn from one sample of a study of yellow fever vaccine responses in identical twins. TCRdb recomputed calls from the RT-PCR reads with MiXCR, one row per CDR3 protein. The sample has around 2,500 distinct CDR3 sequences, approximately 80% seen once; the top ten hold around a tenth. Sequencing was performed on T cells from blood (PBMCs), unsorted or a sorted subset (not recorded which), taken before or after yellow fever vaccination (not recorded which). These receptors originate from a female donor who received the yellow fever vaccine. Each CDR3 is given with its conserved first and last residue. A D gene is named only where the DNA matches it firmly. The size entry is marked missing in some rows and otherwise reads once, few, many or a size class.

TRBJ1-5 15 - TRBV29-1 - CSVSRQVASNQPQHF TGCAGCGTTTCTCGACAGGTCGCAAGCAATCAGCCCCAGCATTTT
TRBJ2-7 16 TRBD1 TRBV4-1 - CASSPTQGQGAYEQYF TGCGCCAGCAGCCCAACGCAGGGACAGGGGGCCTACGAGCAGTACTTC
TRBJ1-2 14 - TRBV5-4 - CASSLTLQGHGYTF TGTGCCAGCAGCTTGACCCTACAGGGTCATGGCTACACCTTC
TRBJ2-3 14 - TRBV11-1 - CASSLAVERDTQYF TGTGCCAGCAGCTTAGCGGTCGAGCGGGATACGCAGTATTTT
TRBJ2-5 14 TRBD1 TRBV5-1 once CASSLGTGTETQYF TGCGCCAGCAGCTTGGGGACAGGGACAGAGACCCAGTACTTC
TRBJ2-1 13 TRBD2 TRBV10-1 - CASSGRGVSEQFF TGCGCCAGCAGTGGCCGGGGGGTCAGTGAGCAGTTCTTC
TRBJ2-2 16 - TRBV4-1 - CASSQRAPDATGELFF TGCGCCAGCAGCCAGAGGGCACCGGATGCCACCGGGGAGCTGTTTTTT
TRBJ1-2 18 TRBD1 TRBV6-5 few CASSSTGGNWLTGYGYTF TGTGCCAGCAGTTCAACAGGGGGAAACTGGCTAACTGGCTATGGCTACACCTTC
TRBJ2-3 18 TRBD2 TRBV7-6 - CASSLNPMGAGGPDTQYF TGTGCCAGCAGCTTAAACCCCATGGGAGCGGGAGGACCAGATACGCAGTATTTT
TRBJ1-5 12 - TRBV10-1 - CASSVAGQPQHF TGCGCCAGCAGTGTCGCGGGCCAGCCCCAGCATTTT
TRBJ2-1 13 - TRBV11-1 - CASSFESYNEQFF TGTGCCAGCAGCTTCGAGTCCTACAATGAGCAGTTCTTC
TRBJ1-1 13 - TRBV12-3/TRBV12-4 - CASRTASHTEAFF TGTGCCAGCAGAACAGCCAGCCACACTGAAGCTTTCTTT
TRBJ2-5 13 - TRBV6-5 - CASSSSPAMAQYF TGTGCCAGCAGTTCCTCCCCCGCGATGGCCCAGTACTTC
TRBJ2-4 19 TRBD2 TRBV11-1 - CASSLGLAGPSFGKNIQYF TGTGCCAGCAGCCTAGGACTAGCGGGACCTTCCTTCGGGAAAAACATTCAGTACTTC
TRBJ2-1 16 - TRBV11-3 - CASSIKRGGTYNEQFF TGTGCCAGCAGCATAAAGAGGGGGGGTACTTACAATGAGCAGTTCTTC
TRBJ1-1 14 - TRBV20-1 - CSAARPSGGTEAFF TGCAGTGCCGCCCGACCCTCCGGAGGGACTGAAGCTTTCTTT
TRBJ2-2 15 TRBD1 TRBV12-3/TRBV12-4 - CASNQGQGATGELFF TGTGCCAGCAACCAGGGACAGGGGGCGACCGGGGAGCTGTTTTTT